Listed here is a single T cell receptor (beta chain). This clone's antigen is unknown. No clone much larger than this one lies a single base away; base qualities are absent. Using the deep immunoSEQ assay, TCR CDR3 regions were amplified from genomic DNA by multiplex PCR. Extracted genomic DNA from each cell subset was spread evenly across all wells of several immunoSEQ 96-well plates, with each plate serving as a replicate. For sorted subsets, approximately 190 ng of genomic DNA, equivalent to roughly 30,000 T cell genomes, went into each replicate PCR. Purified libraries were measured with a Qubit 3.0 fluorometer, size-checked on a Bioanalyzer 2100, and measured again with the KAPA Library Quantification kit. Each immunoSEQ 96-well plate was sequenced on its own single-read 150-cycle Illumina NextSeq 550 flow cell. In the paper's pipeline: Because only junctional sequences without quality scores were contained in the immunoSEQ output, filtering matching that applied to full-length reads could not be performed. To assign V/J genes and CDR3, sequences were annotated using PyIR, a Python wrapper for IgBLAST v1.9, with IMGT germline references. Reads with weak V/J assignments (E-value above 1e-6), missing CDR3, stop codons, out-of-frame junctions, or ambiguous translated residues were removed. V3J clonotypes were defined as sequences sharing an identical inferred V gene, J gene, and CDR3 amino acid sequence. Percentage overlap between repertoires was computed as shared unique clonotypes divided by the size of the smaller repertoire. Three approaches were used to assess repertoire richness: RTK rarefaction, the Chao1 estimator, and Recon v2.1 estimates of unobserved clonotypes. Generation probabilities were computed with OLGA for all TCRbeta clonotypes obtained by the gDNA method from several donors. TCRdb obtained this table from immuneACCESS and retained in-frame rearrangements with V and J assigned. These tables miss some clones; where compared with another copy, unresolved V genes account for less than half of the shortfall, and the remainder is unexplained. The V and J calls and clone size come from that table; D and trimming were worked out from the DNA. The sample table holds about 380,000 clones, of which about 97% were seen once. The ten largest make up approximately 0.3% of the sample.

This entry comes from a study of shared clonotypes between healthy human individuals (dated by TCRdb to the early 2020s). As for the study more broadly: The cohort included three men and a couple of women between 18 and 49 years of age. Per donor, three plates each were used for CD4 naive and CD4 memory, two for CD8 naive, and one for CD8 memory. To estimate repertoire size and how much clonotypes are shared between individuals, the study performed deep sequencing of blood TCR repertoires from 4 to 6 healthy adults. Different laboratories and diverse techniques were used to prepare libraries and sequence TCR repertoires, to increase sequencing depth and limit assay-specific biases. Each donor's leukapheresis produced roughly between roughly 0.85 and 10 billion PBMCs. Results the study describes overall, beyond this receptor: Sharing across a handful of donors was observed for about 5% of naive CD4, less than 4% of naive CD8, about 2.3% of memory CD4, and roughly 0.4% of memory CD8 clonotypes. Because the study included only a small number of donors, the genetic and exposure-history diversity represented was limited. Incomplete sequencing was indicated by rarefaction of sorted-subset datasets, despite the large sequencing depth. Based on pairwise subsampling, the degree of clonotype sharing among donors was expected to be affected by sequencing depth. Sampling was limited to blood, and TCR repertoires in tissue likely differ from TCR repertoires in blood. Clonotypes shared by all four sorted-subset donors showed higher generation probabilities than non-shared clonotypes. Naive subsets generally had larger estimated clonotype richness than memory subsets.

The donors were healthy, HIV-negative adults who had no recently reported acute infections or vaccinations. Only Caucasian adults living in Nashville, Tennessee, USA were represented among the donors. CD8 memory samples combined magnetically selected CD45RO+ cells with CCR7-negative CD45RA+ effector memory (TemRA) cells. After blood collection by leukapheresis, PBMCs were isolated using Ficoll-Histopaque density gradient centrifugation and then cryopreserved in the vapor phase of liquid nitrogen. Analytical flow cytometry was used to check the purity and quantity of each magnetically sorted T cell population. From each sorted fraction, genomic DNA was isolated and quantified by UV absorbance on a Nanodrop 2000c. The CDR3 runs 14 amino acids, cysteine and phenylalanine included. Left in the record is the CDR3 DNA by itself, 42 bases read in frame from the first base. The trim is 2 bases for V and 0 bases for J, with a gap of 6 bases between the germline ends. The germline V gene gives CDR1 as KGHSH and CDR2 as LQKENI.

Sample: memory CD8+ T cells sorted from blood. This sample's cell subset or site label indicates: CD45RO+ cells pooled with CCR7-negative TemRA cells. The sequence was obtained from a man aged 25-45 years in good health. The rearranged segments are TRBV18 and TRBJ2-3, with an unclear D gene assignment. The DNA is TGTGCCAGCTCACCAGAACTCAGCACAGATACGCAGTATTTT. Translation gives CASSPELSTDTQYF.